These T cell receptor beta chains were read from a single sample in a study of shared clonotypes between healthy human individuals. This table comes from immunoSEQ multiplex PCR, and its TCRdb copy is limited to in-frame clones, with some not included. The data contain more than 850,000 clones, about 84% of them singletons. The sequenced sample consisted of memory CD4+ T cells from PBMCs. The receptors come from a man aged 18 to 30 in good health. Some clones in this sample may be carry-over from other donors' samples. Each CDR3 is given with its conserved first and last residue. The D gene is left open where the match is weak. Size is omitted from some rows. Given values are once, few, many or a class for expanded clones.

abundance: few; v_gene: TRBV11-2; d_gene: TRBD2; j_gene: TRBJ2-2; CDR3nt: TGTGCCAGCAGCTTTACTAGCGGATCGAACACCGGGGAGCTGTTTTTT; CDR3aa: CASSFTSGSNTGELFF
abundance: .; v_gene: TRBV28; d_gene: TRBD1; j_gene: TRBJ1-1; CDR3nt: TGTGCCACCTCCCGGGACAGGGGAGCGGCGGACACTGAAGCTTTCTTT; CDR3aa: CATSRDRGAADTEAFF
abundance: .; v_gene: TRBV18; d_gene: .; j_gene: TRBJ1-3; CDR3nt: TGTGCCAGCTCGCAAACCGGGACTCTAGGAAACACCATATATTTT; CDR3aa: CASSQTGTLGNTIYF
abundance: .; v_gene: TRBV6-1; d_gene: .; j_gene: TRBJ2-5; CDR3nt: TGTGCCAGCAGTGAAAAGGCAGGATGGGAGACCCAGTACTTC; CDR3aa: CASSEKAGWETQYF
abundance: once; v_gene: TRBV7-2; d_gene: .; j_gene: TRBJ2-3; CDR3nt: TGTGCCAGCAGCCAGTCTAGCGCAGATACGCAGTATTTT; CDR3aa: CASSQSSADTQYF
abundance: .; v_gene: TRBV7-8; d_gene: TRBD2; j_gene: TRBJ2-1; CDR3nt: TGTGCCAGCATCCCGACTAGCGGGAGTCCCCAGGAGCAGTTCTTC; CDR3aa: CASIPTSGSPQEQFF
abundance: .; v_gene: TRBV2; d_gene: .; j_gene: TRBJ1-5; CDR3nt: TGTGCCAGCAGAAGGGACAAAATCGGCAATCAGCCCCAGCATTTT; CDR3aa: CASRRDKIGNQPQHF
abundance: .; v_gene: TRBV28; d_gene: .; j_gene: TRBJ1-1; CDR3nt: TGTGCCAGCAGTTTATTATTCGGTTGGGGGGGCACTGAAGCTTTCTTT; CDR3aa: CASSLLFGWGGTEAFF
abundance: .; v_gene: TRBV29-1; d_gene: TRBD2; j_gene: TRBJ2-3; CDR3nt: TGCAGCGGTTTTCTTGGGGGGGCAGATACGCAGTATTTT; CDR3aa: CSGFLGGADTQYF
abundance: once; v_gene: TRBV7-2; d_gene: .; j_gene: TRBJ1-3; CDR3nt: TGTGCCAGCAGCTTCGGGAATGCTGGAAACACCATATATTTT; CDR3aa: CASSFGNAGNTIYF
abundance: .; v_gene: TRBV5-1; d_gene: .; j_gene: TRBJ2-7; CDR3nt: TGCGCCAGCAGCTTGGGCCAGGGAGGCTACGAGCAGTACTTC; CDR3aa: CASSLGQGGYEQYF
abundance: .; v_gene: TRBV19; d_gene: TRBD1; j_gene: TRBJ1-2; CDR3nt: TGTGCCAGTAGTATATGGAGCCCGACAGGGATCGGCGACTATGGCTACACCTTC; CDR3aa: CASSIWSPTGIGDYGYTF
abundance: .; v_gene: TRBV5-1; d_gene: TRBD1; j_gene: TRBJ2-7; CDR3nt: TGCGCCAGCAGCCCCGACAGGGCTTACAACGAGCAGTACTTC; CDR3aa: CASSPDRAYNEQYF
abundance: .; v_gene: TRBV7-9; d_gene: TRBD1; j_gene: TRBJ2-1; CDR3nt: TGTGCCAGCAGCTTTACGGGGACAGCCTACAATGAGCAGTTCTTC; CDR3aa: CASSFTGTAYNEQFF
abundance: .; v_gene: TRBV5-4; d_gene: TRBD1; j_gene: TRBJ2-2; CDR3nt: TGTGCCAGCAGCAGGACAGGGAACACCGGGGAGCTGTTTTTT; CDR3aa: CASSRTGNTGELFF
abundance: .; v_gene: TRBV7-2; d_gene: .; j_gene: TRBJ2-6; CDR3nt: TGTGCCAGCAGCTTAGACGGGGCGGCCAACGTCCTGACTTTC; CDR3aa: CASSLDGAANVLTF
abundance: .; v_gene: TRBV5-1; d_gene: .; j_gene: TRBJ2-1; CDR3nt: TGCGCCAGCAGCTTGGGAGACTCTTACAATGAGCAGTTCTTC; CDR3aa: CASSLGDSYNEQFF
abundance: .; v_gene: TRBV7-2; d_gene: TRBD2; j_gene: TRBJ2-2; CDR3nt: TGTGCCAGCAGCTTAGGGGCGGGACGGGGAGGGACCGGGGAGCTGTTTTTT; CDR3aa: CASSLGAGRGGTGELFF